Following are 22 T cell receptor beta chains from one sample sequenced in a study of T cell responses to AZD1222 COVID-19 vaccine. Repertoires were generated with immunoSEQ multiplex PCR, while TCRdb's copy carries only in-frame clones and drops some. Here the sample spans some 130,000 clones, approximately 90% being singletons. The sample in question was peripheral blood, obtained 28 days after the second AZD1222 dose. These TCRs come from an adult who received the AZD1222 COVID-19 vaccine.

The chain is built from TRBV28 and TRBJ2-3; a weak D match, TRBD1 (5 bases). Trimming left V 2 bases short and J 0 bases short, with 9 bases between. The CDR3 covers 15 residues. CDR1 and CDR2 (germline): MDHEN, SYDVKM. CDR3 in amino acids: CASSLPQGSTDTQYF. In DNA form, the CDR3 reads TGTGCCAGCAGTTTACCGCAGGGAAGCACAGATACGCAGTATTTT.

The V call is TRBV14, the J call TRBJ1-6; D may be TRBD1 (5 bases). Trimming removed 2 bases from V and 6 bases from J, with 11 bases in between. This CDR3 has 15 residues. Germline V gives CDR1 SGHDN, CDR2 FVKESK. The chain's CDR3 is CASSQFQGPNSPLHF. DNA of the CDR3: TGTGCCAGCAGCCAATTCCAGGGCCCTAATTCACCCCTCCACTTT. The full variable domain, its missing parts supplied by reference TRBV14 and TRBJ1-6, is EAGVTQFPSHSVIEKGQTVTLRCDPISGHDNLYWYRRVMGKEIKFLLHFVKESKQDESGMPNNRFLAERTGGTYSTLKVQPAELEDSGVYFCASSQFQGPNSPLHFGNGTRLTVT.

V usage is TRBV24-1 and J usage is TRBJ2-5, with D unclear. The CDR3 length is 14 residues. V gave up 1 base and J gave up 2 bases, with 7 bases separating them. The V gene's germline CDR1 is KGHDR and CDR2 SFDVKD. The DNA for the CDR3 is TGTGCCACCAGTGATTTCAAGAATCAAGAGACCCAGTACTTC. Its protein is CATSDFKNQETQYF.

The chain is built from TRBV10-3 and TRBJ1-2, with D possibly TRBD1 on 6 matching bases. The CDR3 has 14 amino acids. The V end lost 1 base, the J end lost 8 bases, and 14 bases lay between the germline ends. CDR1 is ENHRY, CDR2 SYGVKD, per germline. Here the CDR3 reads CAISELDSGGGYTF. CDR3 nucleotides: TGTGCCATCAGTGAGTTGGACAGCGGCGGAGGCTACACCTTC.

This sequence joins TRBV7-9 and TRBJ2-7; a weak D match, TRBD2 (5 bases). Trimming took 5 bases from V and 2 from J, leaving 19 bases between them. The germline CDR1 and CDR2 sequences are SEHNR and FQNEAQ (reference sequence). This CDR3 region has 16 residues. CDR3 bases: TGTGCCAGCAGCCCATGGTTTGGACGGGATACCTACGAGCAGTACTTC. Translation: CASSPWFGRDTYEQYF.

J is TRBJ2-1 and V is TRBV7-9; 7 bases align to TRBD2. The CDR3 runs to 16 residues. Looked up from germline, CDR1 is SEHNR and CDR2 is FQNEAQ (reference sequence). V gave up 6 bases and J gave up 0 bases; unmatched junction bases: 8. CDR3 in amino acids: CASSRLAASSYNEQFF. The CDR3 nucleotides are TGTGCCAGCAGTCGCCTAGCGGCCAGCTCCTACAATGAGCAGTTCTTC.

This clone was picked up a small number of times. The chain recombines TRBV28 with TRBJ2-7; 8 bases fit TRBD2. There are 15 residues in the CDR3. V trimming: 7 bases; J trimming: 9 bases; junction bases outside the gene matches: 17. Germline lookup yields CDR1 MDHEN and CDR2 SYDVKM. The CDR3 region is CASTSTGREGPWQYF. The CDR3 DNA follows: TGTGCCAGCACTTCGACGGGACGGGAGGGTCCCTGGCAGTACTTC. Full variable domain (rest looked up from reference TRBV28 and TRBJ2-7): DVKVTQSSRYLVKRTGEKVFLECVQDMDHENMFWYRQDPGLGLRLIYFSYDVKMKEKGDIPEGYSVSREKKERFSLILESASTNQTSMYLCASTSTGREGPWQYFGPGTRLTVT.

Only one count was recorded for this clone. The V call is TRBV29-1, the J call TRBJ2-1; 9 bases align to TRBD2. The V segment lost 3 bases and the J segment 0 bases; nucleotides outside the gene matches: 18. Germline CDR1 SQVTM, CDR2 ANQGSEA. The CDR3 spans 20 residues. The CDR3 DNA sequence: TGCAGCGTTGAGGGGCCTTCAGGGGCTAGCGGGGATTCCTCCTACAATGAGCAGTTCTTC. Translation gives CSVEGPSGASGDSSYNEQFF.

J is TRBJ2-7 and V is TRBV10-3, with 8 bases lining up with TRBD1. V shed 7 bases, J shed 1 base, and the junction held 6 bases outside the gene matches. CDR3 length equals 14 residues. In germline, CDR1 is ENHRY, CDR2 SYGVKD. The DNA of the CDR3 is TGTGCCATCAAGCTAGGACAGGGATCCTACGAGCAGTACTTC. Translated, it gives CAIKLGQGSYEQYF.

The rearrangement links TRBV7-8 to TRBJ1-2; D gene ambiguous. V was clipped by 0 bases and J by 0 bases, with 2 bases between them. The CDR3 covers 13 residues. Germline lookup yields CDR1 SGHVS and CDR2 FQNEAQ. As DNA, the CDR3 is TGTGCCAGCAGCTTAGCAGCTAACTATGGCTACACCTTC. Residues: CASSLAANYGYTF. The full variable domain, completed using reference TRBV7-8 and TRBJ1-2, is GAGVSQSPRYKVAKRGQDVALRCDPISGHVSLFWYQQALGQGPEFLTYFQNEAQLDKSGLPSDRFFAERPEGSVSTLKIQRTQQEDSAVYLCASSLAANYGYTFGSGTRLTVV.

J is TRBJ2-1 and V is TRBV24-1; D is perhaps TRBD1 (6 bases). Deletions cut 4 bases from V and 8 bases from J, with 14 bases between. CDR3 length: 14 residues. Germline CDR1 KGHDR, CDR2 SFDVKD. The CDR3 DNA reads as TGTGCCACCAGTGACCTGGACAGCTCGGATGAGCAGTTCTTC. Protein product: CATSDLDSSDEQFF.

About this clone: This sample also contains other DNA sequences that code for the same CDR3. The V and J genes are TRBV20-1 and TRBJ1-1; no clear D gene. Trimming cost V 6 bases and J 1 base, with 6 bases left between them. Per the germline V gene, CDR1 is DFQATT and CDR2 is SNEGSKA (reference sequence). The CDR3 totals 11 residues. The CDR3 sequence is CSAARNTEAFF. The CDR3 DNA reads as TGCAGTGCAGCGAGGAACACTGAAGCTTTCTTT.

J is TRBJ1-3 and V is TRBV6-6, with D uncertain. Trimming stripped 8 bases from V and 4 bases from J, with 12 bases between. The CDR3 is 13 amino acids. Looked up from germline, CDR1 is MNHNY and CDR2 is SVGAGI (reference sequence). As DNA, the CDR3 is TGTGCCAGCCGGACCCCCGGGGGAAACACCATATATTTT. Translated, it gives CASRTPGGNTIYF.

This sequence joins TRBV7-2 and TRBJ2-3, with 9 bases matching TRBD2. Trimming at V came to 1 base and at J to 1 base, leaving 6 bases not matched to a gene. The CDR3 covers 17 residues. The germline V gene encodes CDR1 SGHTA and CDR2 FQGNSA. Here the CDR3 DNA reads TGTGCCAGCAGCTTAGTCCGCCCTAGCGGGGGCACAGATACGCAGTATTTT. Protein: CASSLVRPSGGTDTQYF.

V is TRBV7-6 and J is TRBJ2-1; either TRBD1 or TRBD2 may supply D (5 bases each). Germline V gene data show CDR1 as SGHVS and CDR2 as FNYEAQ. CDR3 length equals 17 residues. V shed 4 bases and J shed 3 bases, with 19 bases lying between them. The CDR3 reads CASSSKPGQGVYNEQFF. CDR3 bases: TGTGCCAGCAGCTCAAAACCGGGGCAGGGTGTCTACAATGAGCAGTTCTTC.

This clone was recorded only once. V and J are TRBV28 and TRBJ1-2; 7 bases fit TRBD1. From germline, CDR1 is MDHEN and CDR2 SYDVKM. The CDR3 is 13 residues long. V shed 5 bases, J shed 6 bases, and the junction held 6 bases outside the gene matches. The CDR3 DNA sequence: TGTGCCAGCAGTACCCCAGGGGGGGATGGCTACACCTTC. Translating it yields CASSTPGGDGYTF.

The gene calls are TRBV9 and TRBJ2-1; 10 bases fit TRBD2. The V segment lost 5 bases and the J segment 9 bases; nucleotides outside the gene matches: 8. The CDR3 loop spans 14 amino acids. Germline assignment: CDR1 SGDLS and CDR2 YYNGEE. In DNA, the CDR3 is TGTGCCAGCAGGAGCGGGGTAGCGGGAGGTGAGCAGTTCTTC. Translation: CASRSGVAGGEQFF.

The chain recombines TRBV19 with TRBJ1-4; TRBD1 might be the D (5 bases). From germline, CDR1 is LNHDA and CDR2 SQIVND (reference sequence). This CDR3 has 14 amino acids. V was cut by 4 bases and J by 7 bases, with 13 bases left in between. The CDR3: CASSNRQWGEKLFF. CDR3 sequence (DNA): TGTGCCAGTAGTAATCGACAGTGGGGTGAAAAACTGTTTTTT. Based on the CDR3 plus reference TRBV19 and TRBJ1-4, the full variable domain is DGGITQSPKYLFRKEGQNVTLSCEQNLNHDAMYWYRQDPGQGLRLIYYSQIVNDFQKGDIAEGYSVSREKKESFPLTVTSAQKNPTAFYLCASSNRQWGEKLFFGSGTQLSVL.

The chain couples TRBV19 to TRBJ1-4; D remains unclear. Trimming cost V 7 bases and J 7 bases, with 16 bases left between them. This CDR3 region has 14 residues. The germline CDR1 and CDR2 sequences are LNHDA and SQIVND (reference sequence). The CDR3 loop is CASNPTGEGEKLFF. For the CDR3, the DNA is TGTGCCAGTAACCCGACCGGGGAGGGTGAAAAACTGTTTTTT.

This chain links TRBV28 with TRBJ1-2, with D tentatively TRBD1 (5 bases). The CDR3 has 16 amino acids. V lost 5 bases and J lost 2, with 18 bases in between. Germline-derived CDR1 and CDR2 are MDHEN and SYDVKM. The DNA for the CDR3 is TGTGCCAGCAGTGATCCTTCGACGGGGGGGAACTATGGCTACACCTTC. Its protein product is CASSDPSTGGNYGYTF.

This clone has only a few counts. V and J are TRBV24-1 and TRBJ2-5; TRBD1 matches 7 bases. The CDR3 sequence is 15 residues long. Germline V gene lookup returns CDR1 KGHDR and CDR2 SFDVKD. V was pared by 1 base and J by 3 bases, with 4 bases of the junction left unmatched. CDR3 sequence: CATSDLGTEEETQYF. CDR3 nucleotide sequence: TGTGCCACCAGTGATTTAGGGACAGAAGAAGAGACCCAGTACTTC.

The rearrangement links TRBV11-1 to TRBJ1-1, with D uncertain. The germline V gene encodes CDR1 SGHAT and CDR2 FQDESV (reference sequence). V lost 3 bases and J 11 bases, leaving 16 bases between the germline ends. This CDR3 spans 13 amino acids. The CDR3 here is CASSFDIVRNAFF. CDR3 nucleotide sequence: TGTGCCAGCAGCTTCGACATAGTGCGTAATGCTTTCTTT.